The source of this TCR beta chain is a study of neurological immune-mediated disorders. TCRdb itself ran the 5' RACE reads through MiXCR, one entry per CDR3 protein. Here the sample spans approximately 49,000 distinct CDR3 sequences, 8% to 10% being singletons. CDR1 SGHRS and CDR2 YFSETQ come from the germline V gene. The V end was cut by 1 base, the J end by 3 bases, with 13 bases between. The CDR3 totals 15 residues. Time point specified: longitudinal time-point 1 (baseline). This clonotype was picked up a small number of times. The receptor was derived from a woman aged 35 to 49 in good health. The chain uses TRBV5-1 and TRBJ2-5; D is perhaps TRBD2 (6 bases). Sequencing used PBMCs. The CDR3 is CASSLNGRKEETQYF. The DNA of the CDR3 is TGCGCCAGCAGCTTGAACGGGAGAAAGGAAGAGACCCAGTACTTC.